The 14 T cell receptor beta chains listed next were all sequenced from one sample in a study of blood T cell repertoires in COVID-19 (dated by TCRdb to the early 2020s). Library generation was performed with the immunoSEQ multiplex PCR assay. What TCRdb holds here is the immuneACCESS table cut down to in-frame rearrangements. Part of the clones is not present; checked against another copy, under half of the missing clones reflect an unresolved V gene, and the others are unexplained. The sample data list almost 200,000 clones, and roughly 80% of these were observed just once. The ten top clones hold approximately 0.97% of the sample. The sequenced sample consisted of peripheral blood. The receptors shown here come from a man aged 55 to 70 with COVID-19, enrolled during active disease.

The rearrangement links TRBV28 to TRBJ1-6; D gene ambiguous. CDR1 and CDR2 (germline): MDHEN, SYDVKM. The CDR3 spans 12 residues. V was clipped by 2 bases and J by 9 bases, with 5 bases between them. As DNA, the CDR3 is TGTGCCAGCAGTTTACGGGTTTCACCCCTCCACTTT. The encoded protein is CASSLRVSPLHF.

Here the CDR3 reads CASSGTGKSQPQHF. The CDR3 region has the DNA TGTGCCAGCAGTGGTACAGGGAAGAGTCAGCCCCAGCATTTT. The V call is TRBV6-2 or TRBV6-3, the J call TRBJ1-5; a possible D gene is TRBD1 (6 bases). CDR3 length: 14 amino acids. V lost 5 bases and J 6 bases, leaving 14 bases between the germline ends. The germline CDR1 and CDR2 sequences are MNHEY and SVGEGT.

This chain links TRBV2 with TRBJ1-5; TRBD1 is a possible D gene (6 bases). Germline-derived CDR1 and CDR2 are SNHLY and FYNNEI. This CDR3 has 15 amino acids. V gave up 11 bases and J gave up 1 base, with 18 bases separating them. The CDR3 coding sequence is TGTGCCGGCCGGGACAATTCATTAAGCAATCAGCCCCAGCATTTT. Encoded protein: CAGRDNSLSNQPQHF.

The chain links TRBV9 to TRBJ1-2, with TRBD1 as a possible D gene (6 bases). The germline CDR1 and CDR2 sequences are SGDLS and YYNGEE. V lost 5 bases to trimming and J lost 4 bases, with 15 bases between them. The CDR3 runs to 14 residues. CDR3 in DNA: TGTGCCAGCAGAGAAAAAACAGGGCTCTATGGCTACACCTTC. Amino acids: CASREKTGLYGYTF.

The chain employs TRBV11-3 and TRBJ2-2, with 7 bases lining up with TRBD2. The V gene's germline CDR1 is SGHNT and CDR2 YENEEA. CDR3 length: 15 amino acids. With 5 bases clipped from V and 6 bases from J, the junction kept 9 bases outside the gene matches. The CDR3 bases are TGTGCCAGCAGCGTAGCAGGGAGGGGTTCCGGGGAGCTGTTTTTT. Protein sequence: CASSVAGRGSGELFF.

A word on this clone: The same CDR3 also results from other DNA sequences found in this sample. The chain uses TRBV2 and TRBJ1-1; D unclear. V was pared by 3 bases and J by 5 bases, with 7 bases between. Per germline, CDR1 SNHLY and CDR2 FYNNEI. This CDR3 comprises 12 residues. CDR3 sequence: CASSDSGTEAFF. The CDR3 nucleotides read TGTGCCAGCAGTGACAGCGGGACTGAAGCTTTCTTT.

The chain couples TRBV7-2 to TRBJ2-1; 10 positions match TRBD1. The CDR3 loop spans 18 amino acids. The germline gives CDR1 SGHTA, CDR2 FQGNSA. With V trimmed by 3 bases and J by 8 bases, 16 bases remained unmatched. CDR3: CASSFNGFRDRGVDEQFF. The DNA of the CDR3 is TGTGCCAGCAGCTTCAATGGCTTTCGGGACAGGGGAGTCGATGAGCAGTTCTTC.

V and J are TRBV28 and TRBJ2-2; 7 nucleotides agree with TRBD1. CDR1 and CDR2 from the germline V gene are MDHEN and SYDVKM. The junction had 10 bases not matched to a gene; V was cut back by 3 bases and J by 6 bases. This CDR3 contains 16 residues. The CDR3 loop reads CASSFEGALGSGELFF. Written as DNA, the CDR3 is TGTGCCAGCAGTTTTGAGGGGGCGCTTGGTTCCGGGGAGCTGTTTTTT.

The CDR3: CASSGTSGGSFEQYF. The CDR3 DNA sequence: TGTGCCAGCAGTGGGACTAGCGGGGGTTCGTTCGAGCAGTACTTC. The V and J genes are TRBV28 and TRBJ2-7, with 14 bases lining up with TRBD2. Germline values: CDR1 MDHEN, CDR2 SYDVKM. V shed 5 bases, J shed 6 bases, and the junction held 6 bases outside the gene matches. CDR3 length equals 15 residues.

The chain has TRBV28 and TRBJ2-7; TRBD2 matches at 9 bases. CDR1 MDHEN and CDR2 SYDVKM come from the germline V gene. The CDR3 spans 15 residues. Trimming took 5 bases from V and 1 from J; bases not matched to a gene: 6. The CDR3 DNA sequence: TGTGCCAGCAGTCCCGGGACTAGCACGTCCTACGAGCAGTACTTC. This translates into CASSPGTSTSYEQYF.

CDR3 sequence reads: CASSLAGSSIYF. CDR3 sequence (DNA): TGTGCCAGCAGCTTGGCAGGTTCGTCAATATATTTT. This sequence joins TRBV12-3 or TRBV12-4 and TRBJ1-3, with D unresolved. V was shortened by 6 bases and J by 13 bases, with 16 bases between the two germline ends. There are 12 residues in the CDR3.

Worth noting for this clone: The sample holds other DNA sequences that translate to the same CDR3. CDR3 residues: CASSPVSNEKLFF. The CDR3 coding sequence is TGCGCCAGCAGCCCAGTATCTAATGAAAAACTGTTTTTT. This chain connects TRBV5-1 to TRBJ1-4; D not resolved. This CDR3 spans 13 amino acids. Deletions cut 4 bases from V and 3 bases from J, with 7 bases between. CDR1 is SGHRS and CDR2 is YFSETQ in the germline V gene.

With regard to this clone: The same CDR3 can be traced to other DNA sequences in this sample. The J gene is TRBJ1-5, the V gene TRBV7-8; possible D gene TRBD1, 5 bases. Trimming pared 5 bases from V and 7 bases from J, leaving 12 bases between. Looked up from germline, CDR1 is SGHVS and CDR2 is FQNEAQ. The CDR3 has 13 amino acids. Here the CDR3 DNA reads TGTGCCAGCAGCCTCCAGCGGGACCAGCCCCAGCATTTT. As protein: CASSLQRDQPQHF. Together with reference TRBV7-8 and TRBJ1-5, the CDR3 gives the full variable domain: GAGVSQSPRYKVAKRGQDVALRCDPISGHVSLFWYQQALGQGPEFLTYFQNEAQLDKSGLPSDRFFAERPEGSVSTLKIQRTQQEDSAVYLCASSLQRDQPQHFGDGTRLSIL.

The chain's CDR3 is CASSPYGGRGGEKLFF. The CDR3 DNA reads as TGTGCCAGCAGTCCTTATGGCGGGAGAGGGGGTGAAAAACTGTTTTTT. The rearrangement links TRBV28 to TRBJ1-4, with D possibly matching TRBD1 (6 bases). CDR3 length: 16 residues. Germline assignment: CDR1 MDHEN and CDR2 SYDVKM. V was trimmed by 5 bases and J by 7 bases, leaving 20 bases between them.